This T cell receptor beta chain was recovered during a study of cytomegalovirus exposure and HLA in healthy donors. About the study: The approximately 120 validation repertoires, a later analysis reported, used the same platform as the roughly 710 first-cohort repertoires.

Study-level points and caveats: The CMV antigen specificity of three CMV-associated chains was confirmed through in vitro analysis.

Of note for this clone: Its target is not known.

The ends were cut back, 0 bases at V and 4 bases at J, with 12 bases in the middle. The CDR3 has 15 residues. Germline loops: CDR1 LGHNA, CDR2 YSLEER. Some clones are missing from TCRdb's copy, which holds only in-frame ones; the method was immunoSEQ multiplex PCR. The table has approximately 300,000 clones, around 87% seen once; the top ten hold about 1.2%. This chain joins TRBV4-3 and TRBJ1-2, with a tentative D call TRBD1 (5 bases). The sequencing sample was made of PBMCs. This TCR was sampled from a woman in her thirties in good health and CMV-seropositive. The CDR3 sequence: CASSQDREGPYGYTF. The CDR3 DNA reads as TGCGCCAGCAGCCAAGATCGGGAGGGGCCCTATGGCTACACCTTC.